One sample yielded the 27 T cell receptor beta chains listed below, sequenced in a study of cytomegalovirus exposure and HLA in healthy donors. PCR primers comprised 60 Vbeta and 13 Jbeta primers. Clones were read by immunoSEQ multiplex PCR, and TCRdb kept only the in-frame ones, dropping some. Found here are 130,000 to 150,000 clones, around 78% of them singletons; the top ten hold 3%. What was sequenced was PBMCs. The receptors were sampled from a man in his forties in good health and CMV-seropositive.

This clone was found a few times. The chain carries TRBV28 and TRBJ2-7; D gene uncertain. With 6 bases removed from V and 2 bases from J, the gap between germline ends came to 8 bases. The CDR3 totals 12 residues. Germline CDR1 and CDR2: MDHEN and SYDVKM. The CDR3 loop reads CASSQAAYEQYF. CDR3 DNA: TGTGCCAGCAGCCAGGCTGCCTACGAGCAGTACTTC.

This chain links TRBV7-3 with TRBJ1-1, with D tentatively TRBD1 (6 bases). V lost 4 bases and J lost 0, with 15 bases in between. CDR1 and CDR2 from the germline V gene are SGHTA and FQGTGA. The CDR3 spans 16 residues. CDR3 sequence (DNA): TGTGCCAGCAGCTCCGACCCAGGGGCCTTGAACACTGAAGCTTTCTTT. Encoded protein: CASSSDPGALNTEAFF.

The chain combines TRBV5-1 with TRBJ2-1, with 11 bases matching TRBD2. The length of the CDR3 is 15 residues. The junction had 3 bases not matched to a gene; V was cut back by 2 bases and J by 5 bases. From germline, CDR1 is SGHRS and CDR2 YFSETQ. The CDR3 sequence is CASSLTTSGNNEQFF. The CDR3 DNA sequence: TGCGCCAGCAGCTTAACGACTAGCGGGAACAATGAGCAGTTCTTC.

CDR3 loop: CASSLSPGMNYGYTF. CDR3 DNA sequence: TGCGCCAGCAGCTTGAGTCCAGGGATGAACTATGGCTACACCTTC. The chain uses TRBV5-1 and TRBJ1-2; D may be TRBD1 (5 bases). V gave up 1 base and J gave up 2 bases, with 12 bases separating them. The CDR3 totals 15 residues. The germline CDR1 and CDR2 sequences are SGHRS and YFSETQ.

CDR3 sequence: CASSLAGQGQGTQYF. The CDR3 nucleotides are TGTGCCAGCAGCTTAGCCGGACAGGGCCAGGGGACCCAGTACTTC. The rearrangement links TRBV7-9 to TRBJ2-5, with 8 bases that match TRBD1. Per germline, CDR1 SEHNR and CDR2 FQNEAQ (reference sequence). V was pared by 0 bases and J by 7 bases, with 7 bases of the junction left unmatched. The CDR3 sequence is 15 residues long.

This clone was observed a handful of times. The chain has TRBV5-5 and TRBJ1-2, with D unclear. Germline CDR1 and CDR2: SGHKS and YYEKEE (reference sequence). There are 14 residues in the CDR3. The germline V and J ends were trimmed by 2 bases and 4 bases, with 12 bases remaining between them. The CDR3 region has the DNA TGTGCCAGCAGCTTCGCAAGGGAGGCCTATGGCTACACCTTC. Translated: CASSFAREAYGYTF.

CDR3 sequence reads: CASSSSGYEQYF. The CDR3, as DNA: TGTGCCAGCAGCTCTAGCGGCTACGAGCAGTACTTC. The chain carries TRBV7-2 and TRBJ2-7; TRBD2 aligns across 7 bases. The CDR3 length is 12 residues. Germline CDR1 SGHTA, CDR2 FQGNSA. V was pared by 4 bases and J by 3 bases, with 0 bases of the junction left unmatched. Based on the CDR3 plus reference TRBV7-2 and TRBJ2-7, the full variable domain is GAGVSQSPSNKVTEKGKDVELRCDPISGHTALYWYRQSLGQGLEFLIYFQGNSAPDKSGLPSDRFSAERTGGSVSTLTIQRTQQEDSAVYLCASSSSGYEQYFGPGTRLTVT.

V is TRBV15 and J is TRBJ2-7; the match to TRBD2 covers 11 bases. Germline-derived CDR1 and CDR2 are LNHNV and YYDKDF (reference sequence). Trimming removed 6 bases from V and 3 bases from J; junction bases left unmatched: 4. There are 14 residues in the CDR3. The CDR3 nucleotides are TGTGCCACCAGAACCGGGACTAGCGGCTACGAGCAGTACTTC. Its protein is CATRTGTSGYEQYF.

J is TRBJ2-7 and V is TRBV10-3, with D perhaps TRBD2 (5 bases). V dropped 10 bases and J dropped 3 bases, with 16 bases sitting between them. The length of the CDR3 is 13 residues. Germline V gene data show CDR1 as ENHRY and CDR2 as SYGVKD. CDR3: CATAGRAGYEQYF. CDR3 nucleotide sequence: TGTGCCACCGCCGGCCGGGCGGGCTACGAGCAGTACTTC.

The chain recombines TRBV30 with TRBJ2-1, with 11 bases aligning to TRBD2. The junction had 10 bases not matched to a gene; V was cut back by 3 bases and J by 0 bases. The germline V gene encodes CDR1 GTSNPN and CDR2 SVGIG (reference sequence). This CDR3 has 18 amino acids. The CDR3, as DNA: TGTGCCTGGAGCCTAGGTCGGACTAGCGGGCCCTCCTACAATGAGCAGTTCTTC. Protein sequence: CAWSLGRTSGPSYNEQFF.

This clone has only one observation. The genes are TRBV7-9 and TRBJ2-7, with 9 bases aligning to TRBD2. Germline CDR1 SEHNR, CDR2 FQNEAQ (reference sequence). This CDR3 has 18 amino acids. Trimming at V came to 0 bases and at J to 0 bases, leaving 9 bases not matched to a gene. Here the CDR3 reads CASSLALGRREGSYEQYF. The CDR3 nucleotides read TGTGCCAGCAGCTTAGCCCTAGGTCGGCGGGAGGGCTCCTACGAGCAGTACTTC.

V and J are TRBV10-3 and TRBJ2-2; 7 bases are a match to TRBD1. Losses at the gene ends were 4 bases for V and 4 bases for J; bases not matched to a gene: 12. Germline V gene sequence: CDR1 ENHRY, CDR2 SYGVKD. The CDR3 runs to 17 residues. CDR3 in amino acids: CAISGGKGAGFTGELFF. As DNA, the CDR3 is TGTGCCATCAGTGGTGGAAAGGGGGCCGGCTTCACCGGGGAGCTGTTTTTT.

This clone occurred once. The chain carries TRBV7-2 and TRBJ1-3; 8 nucleotides match TRBD1. The CDR3 spans 15 residues. The germline V gene has CDR1 SGHTA and CDR2 FQGNSA. J gave up 3 bases and V 3 bases, and 4 bases lay outside the gene matches. In nucleotides, the CDR3 is TGTGCCAGCAGCTTCTCGGGGACAGGTGGAAACACCATATATTTT. Translated, it gives CASSFSGTGGNTIYF.

This clone was detected once. The rearrangement links TRBV15 to TRBJ1-5, with no clear D. The ends were cut back, 0 bases at V and 0 bases at J, with 12 bases in the middle. CDR3 length: 17 residues. The germline CDR1 and CDR2 sequences are LNHNV and YYDKDF (reference sequence). As DNA, the CDR3 is TGTGCCACCAGCAGAGATGTTACAGACAATAGCAATCAGCCCCAGCATTTT. Protein product: CATSRDVTDNSNQPQHF.

This sequence joins TRBV19 and TRBJ2-7; D may be TRBD1 (5 bases). The CDR3 has 13 amino acids. Germline lookup yields CDR1 LNHDA and CDR2 SQIVND (reference sequence). V gave up 4 bases and J gave up 5 bases, with 12 bases separating them. Here the CDR3 reads CASSTSFRDEQYF. The CDR3 DNA reads TGTGCCAGTAGTACCTCTTTCAGGGACGAGCAGTACTTC. Using reference TRBV19 and TRBJ2-7 for the parts outside the CDR3, the full variable domain is DGGITQSPKYLFRKEGQNVTLSCEQNLNHDAMYWYRQDPGQGLRLIYYSQIVNDFQKGDIAEGYSVSREKKESFPLTVTSAQKNPTAFYLCASSTSFRDEQYFGPGTRLTVT.

This chain joins TRBV19 and TRBJ1-3, with 8 bases identical to TRBD1. Germline CDR1 is LNHDA and CDR2 is SQIVND (reference sequence). The J segment lost 0 bases and the V segment lost 5 bases, leaving 6 bases of the junction unmatched. The CDR3 is 16 residues long. This CDR3 reads CASSVRQGYSGNTIYF. The CDR3 DNA sequence: TGTGCCAGTAGTGTGAGACAGGGGTACTCTGGAAACACCATATATTTT.

This clone was found a few times. V is TRBV30 and J is TRBJ2-1; 11 nucleotides align to TRBD2. Germline CDR1 reads GTSNPN; CDR2 reads SVGIG (reference sequence). The ends lost 3 bases at V and 2 bases at J; junction bases unmatched: 3. The CDR3 has 15 amino acids. CDR3 residues: CAWSRLAGPYNEQFF. In DNA, the CDR3 is TGTGCCTGGAGCCGACTAGCGGGACCCTACAATGAGCAGTTCTTC.

The J gene is TRBJ2-7, the V gene TRBV27, with 8 positions matching TRBD2. CDR1 is MNHEY, CDR2 SMNVEV, per germline (reference sequence). After removal of 3 bases from V and 3 bases from J, the junction contained 13 bases not matched to a gene. The CDR3 spans 17 residues. This chain's CDR3 is CASSLTSARLFLYEQYF. The CDR3 DNA is TGTGCCAGCAGTTTGACTAGCGCGCGATTATTCCTCTACGAGCAGTACTTC.

The J gene is TRBJ2-1, the V gene TRBV18; TRBD2 matches 12 bases. The CDR3 is 15 residues long. Germline trimming cut 6 bases from V and 6 bases from J; bases unmatched to any gene: 6. Germline lookup yields CDR1 KGHSH and CDR2 LQKENI. CDR3 amino acids: CASSQTSGSSNEQFF. Here the CDR3 DNA reads TGTGCCAGCTCGCAGACTAGCGGGAGCTCCAATGAGCAGTTCTTC.

The chain joins TRBV6-5 to TRBJ2-7, with 7 bases identical to TRBD1. The germline V gene encodes CDR1 MNHEY and CDR2 SVGAGI. With V trimmed by 0 bases and J by 4 bases, 6 bases remained unmatched. The CDR3 has 15 residues. CDR3: CASSYSGTAPYEQYF. CDR3 sequence (DNA): TGTGCCAGCAGTTACTCTGGGACAGCCCCTTACGAGCAGTACTTC.

CDR3 in DNA: TGTGCCAGCTTACTTCAGCCCCAGCATTTT. This encodes CASLLQPQHF. The rearrangement uses TRBV6-5 and TRBJ1-5; unclear D gene. The CDR3 runs to 10 residues. CDR1 MNHEY and CDR2 SVGAGI come from the germline V gene. Deletions cut 8 bases from V and 6 bases from J, with 5 bases between.

The rearrangement uses TRBV27 and TRBJ2-7; weak D call: TRBD1 (6 bases). This CDR3 is built from 16 residues. The V end lost 8 bases, the J end lost 1 base, and 21 bases lay between the germline ends. Germline V gives CDR1 MNHEY, CDR2 SMNVEV (reference sequence). CDR3 sequence reads: CASGTQGGGLSYEQYF. As DNA, the CDR3 is TGTGCCAGCGGAACACAGGGTGGGGGTCTTTCCTACGAGCAGTACTTC.

This chain joins TRBV10-2 and TRBJ1-2; 7 bases line up with TRBD1. Germline trimming cut 6 bases from V and 3 bases from J; bases unmatched to any gene: 4. Germline CDR1 and CDR2: WSHSY and SAAADI. The CDR3 extends over 13 amino acids. CDR3: CASRGQNDYGYTF. The CDR3 DNA reads as TGCGCCAGCAGGGGACAGAATGACTATGGCTACACCTTC.

CDR3 region: CAWSPGQGNQPQHF. The CDR3 bases are TGTGCCTGGAGCCCGGGACAGGGAAATCAGCCCCAGCATTTT. V gene TRBV30 combines with J gene TRBJ1-5; 9 positions match TRBD1. The V gene's germline CDR1 is GTSNPN and CDR2 SVGIG (reference sequence). CDR3 length: 14 residues. The V segment lost 3 bases and the J segment 4 bases; nucleotides outside the gene matches: 4.

V usage is TRBV5-5 and J usage is TRBJ2-1, with 7 positions matching TRBD2. The CDR3 consists of 13 residues. J was trimmed by 9 bases and V by 3 bases; bases with no gene match: 6. Germline V CDR1 and CDR2: SGHKS, YYEKEE (reference sequence). DNA of the CDR3: TGTGCCAGCAGCTCCTATTCGGGGGGTGAGCAGTTCTTC. This gives the protein CASSSYSGGEQFF.

Only a few counts were recorded for this clone. The chain uses TRBV4-3 and TRBJ2-1; 8 bases fit TRBD2. CDR1 is LGHNA and CDR2 is YSLEER in the germline V gene. CDR3 length: 14 amino acids. Germline trimming cut 6 bases from V and 7 bases from J; bases unmatched to any gene: 8. In DNA, the CDR3 is TGCGCCAGCAGTCGAGCGGGAGTGGCAAATGAGCAGTTCTTC. Translating gives CASSRAGVANEQFF.

This sequence joins TRBV7-9 and TRBJ2-2, with 7 bases aligning to TRBD1. Trimming removed 3 bases from V and 6 bases from J; junction bases left unmatched: 1. The CDR3 contains 13 residues. Per germline, CDR1 SEHNR and CDR2 FQNEAQ (reference sequence). The CDR3 region has the DNA TGTGCCAGCAGCTTTCAGGGGGCCGGGGAGCTGTTTTTT. The encoded protein is CASSFQGAGELFF.